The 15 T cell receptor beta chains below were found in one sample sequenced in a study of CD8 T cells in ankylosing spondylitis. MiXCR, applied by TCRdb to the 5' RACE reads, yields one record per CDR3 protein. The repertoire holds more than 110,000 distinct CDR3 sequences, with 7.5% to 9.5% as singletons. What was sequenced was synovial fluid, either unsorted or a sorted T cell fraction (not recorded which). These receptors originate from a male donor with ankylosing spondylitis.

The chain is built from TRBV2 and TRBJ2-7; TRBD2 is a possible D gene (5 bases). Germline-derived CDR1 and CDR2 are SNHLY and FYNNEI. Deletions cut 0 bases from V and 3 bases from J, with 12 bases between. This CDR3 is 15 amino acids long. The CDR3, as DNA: TGTGCCAGCAGTGAAGCGGCCGGGAATGGCTACGAGCAGTACTTC. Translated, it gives CASSEAAGNGYEQYF.

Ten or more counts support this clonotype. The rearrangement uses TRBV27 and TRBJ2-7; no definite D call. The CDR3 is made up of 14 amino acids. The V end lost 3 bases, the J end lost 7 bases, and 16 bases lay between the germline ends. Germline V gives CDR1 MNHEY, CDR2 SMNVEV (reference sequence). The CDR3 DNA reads TGTGCCAGCAGTTTTCTGTCAGATTCGGGTGAGCAGTACTTC. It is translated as CASSFLSDSGEQYF.

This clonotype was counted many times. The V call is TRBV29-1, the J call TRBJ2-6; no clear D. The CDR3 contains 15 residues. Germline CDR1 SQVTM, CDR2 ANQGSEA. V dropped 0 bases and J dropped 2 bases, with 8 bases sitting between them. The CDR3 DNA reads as TGCAGCGTTGAAGATTGGAACACTGGGGCCAACGTCCTGACTTTC. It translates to CSVEDWNTGANVLTF.

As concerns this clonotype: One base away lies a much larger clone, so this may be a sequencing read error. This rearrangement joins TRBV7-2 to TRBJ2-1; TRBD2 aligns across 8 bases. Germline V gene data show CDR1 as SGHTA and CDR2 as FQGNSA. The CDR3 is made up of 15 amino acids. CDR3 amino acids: CASSFRSGTNNEQLF. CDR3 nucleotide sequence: TGTGCCAGCAGCTTCCGTAGCGGGACTAATAATGAGCAGCTCTTC.

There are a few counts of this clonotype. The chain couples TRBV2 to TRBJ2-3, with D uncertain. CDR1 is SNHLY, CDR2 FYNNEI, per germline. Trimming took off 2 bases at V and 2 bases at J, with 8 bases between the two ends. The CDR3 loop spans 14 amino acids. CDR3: CASSETRATDTQYF. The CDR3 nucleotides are TGTGCCAGCAGTGAAACGAGAGCCACAGATACGCAGTATTTT.

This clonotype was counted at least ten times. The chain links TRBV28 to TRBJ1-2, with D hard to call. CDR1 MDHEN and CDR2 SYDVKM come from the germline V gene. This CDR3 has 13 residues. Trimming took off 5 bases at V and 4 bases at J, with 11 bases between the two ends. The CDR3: CASSGVVGYGYTF. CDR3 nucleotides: TGTGCCAGCAGTGGGGTGGTAGGCTATGGCTACACCTTC.

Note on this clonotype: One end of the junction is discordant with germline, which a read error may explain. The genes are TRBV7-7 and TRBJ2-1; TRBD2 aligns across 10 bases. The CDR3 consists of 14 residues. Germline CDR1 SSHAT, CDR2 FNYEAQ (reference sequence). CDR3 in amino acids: CASSPKPLAGEQFF. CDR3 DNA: TGTGCTAGCAGCCCCAAACCACTAGCGGGAGAGCAGTTCTTC.

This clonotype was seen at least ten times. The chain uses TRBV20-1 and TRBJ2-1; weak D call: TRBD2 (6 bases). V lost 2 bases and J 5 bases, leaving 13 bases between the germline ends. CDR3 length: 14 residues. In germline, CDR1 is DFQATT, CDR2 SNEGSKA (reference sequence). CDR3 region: CSARTGTFDNEQFF. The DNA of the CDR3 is TGCAGTGCTAGAACCGGGACTTTTGACAATGAGCAGTTCTTC.

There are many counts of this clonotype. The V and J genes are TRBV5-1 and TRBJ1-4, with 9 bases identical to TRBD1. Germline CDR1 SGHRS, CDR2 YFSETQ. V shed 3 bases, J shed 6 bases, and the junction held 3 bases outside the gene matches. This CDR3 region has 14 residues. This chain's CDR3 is CASSSGTGHEKLFF. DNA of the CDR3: TGCGCCAGCAGCTCCGGGACAGGGCATGAAAAACTGTTTTTT.

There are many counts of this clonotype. DNA of the CDR3: TGCGCCAGCAGCTTGGATTCGGGGGCGAACACCATATATTTT. This gives the protein CASSLDSGANTIYF. J is TRBJ1-3 and V is TRBV5-1; weak D call: TRBD1 (6 bases). V dropped 0 bases and J dropped 7 bases, with 11 bases sitting between them. This CDR3 is built from 14 residues. CDR1 and CDR2 (germline): SGHRS, YFSETQ.

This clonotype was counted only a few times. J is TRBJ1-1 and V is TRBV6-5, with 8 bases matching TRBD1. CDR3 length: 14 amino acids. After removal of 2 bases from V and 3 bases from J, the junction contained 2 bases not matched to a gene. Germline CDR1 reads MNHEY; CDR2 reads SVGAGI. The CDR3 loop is CASSYTTGDTEAFF. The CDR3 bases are TGTGCCAGCAGTTACACGACAGGGGACACTGAAGCTTTCTTT.

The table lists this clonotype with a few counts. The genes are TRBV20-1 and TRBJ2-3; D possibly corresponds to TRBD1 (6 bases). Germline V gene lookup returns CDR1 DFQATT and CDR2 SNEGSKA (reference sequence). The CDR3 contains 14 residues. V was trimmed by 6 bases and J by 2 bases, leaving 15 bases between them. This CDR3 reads CSAQGDISTDTQYF. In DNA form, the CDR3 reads TGCAGTGCCCAAGGGGACATATCCACAGATACGCAGTATTTT.

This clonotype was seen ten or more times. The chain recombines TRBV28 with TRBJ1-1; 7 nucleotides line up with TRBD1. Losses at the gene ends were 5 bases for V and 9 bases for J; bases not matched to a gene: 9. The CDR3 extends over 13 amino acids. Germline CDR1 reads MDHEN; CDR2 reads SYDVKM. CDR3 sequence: CASSPGTAVKAFF. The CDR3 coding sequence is TGTGCCAGCAGTCCAGGGACAGCCGTAAAAGCTTTCTTT.

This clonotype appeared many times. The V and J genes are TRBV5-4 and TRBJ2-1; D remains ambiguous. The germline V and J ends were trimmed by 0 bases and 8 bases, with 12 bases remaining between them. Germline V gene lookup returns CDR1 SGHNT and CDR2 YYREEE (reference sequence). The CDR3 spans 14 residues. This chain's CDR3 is CASSLDSRTDEQFF. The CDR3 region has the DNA TGTGCCAGCAGCTTGGACAGCCGTACGGATGAGCAGTTCTTC.

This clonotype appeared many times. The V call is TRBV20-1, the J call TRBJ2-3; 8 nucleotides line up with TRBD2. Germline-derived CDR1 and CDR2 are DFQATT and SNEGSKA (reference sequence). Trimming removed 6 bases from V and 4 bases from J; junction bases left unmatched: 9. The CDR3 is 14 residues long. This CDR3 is CSAPSAGGPDTQYF. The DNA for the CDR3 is TGCAGTGCCCCCTCTGCGGGGGGTCCAGATACGCAGTATTTT.